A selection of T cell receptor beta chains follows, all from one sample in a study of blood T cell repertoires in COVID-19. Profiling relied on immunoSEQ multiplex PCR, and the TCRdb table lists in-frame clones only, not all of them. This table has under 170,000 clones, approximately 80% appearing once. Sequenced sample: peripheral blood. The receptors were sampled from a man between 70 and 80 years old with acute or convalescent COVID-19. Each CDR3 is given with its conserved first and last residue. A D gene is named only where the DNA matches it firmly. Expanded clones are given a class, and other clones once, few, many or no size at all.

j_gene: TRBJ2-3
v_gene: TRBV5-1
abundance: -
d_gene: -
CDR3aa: CASSGGQGSTDTQYF
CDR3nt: TGCGCCAGCAGCGGGGGCCAGGGTAGCACAGATACGCAGTATTTT

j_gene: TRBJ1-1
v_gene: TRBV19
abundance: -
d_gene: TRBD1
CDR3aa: CASSDRVMNTEAFF
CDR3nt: TGTGCCAGTAGTGACAGGGTCATGAACACTGAAGCTTTCTTT

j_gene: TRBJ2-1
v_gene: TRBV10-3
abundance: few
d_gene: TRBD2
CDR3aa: CAISDSGTRRNEQFF
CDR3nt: TGTGCCATCAGTGATTCCGGGACTAGGCGAAATGAGCAGTTCTTC

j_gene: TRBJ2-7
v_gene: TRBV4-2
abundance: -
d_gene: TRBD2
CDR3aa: CASSQDRASGNEQYF
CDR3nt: TGTGCCAGCAGCCAAGATCGTGCTAGCGGGAACGAGCAGTACTTC

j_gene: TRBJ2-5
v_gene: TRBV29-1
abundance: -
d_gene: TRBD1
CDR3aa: CSVMDRRRQETQYF
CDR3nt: TGCAGCGTAATGGACAGGAGAAGACAAGAGACCCAGTACTTC

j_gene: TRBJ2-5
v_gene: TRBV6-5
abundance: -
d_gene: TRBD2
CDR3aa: CASSYSLAGFQETQYF
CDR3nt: TGTGCCAGCAGTTACTCGCTAGCGGGGTTCCAAGAGACCCAGTACTTC

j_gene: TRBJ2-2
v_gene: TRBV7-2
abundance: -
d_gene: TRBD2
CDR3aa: CAGEINGLAGEWTGELFF
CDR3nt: TGTGCCGGCGAGATTAACGGACTAGCGGGAGAATGGACCGGGGAGCTGTTTTTT

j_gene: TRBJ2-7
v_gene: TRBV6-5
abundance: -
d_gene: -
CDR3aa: CASIRGDSYEQYF
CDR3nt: TGTGCCAGCATCAGGGGGGATTCCTACGAGCAGTACTTC

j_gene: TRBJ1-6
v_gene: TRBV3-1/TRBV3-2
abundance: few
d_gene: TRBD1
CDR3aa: CASSQENRGSPLHF
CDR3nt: TGTGCCAGCAGCCAAGAAAACAGGGGTTCACCCCTCCACTTT

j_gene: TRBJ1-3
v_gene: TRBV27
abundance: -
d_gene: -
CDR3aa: CASSLRSSGNTIYF
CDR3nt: TGTGCCAGCAGCCTACGTAGCTCTGGAAACACCATATATTTT

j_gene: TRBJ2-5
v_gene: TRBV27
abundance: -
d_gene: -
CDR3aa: CASSLLKGRGETQYF
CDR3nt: TGTGCCAGCAGTTTATTGAAAGGCCGCGGAGAGACCCAGTACTTC

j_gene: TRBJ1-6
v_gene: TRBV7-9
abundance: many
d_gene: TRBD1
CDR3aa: CASNQNGQANSPLHF
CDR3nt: TGTGCCAGCAACCAGAATGGACAGGCAAATTCACCCCTCCACTTT

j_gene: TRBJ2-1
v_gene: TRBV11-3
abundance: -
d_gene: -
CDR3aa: CASSPGRRETWNEQFF
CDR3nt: TGTGCCAGCAGCCCAGGGAGGCGGGAAACATGGAATGAGCAGTTCTTC

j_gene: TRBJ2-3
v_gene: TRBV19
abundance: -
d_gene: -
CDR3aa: CASKGDTDTQYF
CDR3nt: TGTGCCAGTAAGGGGGACACAGATACGCAGTATTTT

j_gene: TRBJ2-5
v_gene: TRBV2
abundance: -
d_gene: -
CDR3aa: CASSVLGRGQETQYF
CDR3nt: TGTGCCAGCAGCGTTCTTGGGCGGGGCCAAGAGACCCAGTACTTC

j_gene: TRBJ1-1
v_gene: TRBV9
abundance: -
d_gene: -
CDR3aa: CASAPQGNTEAFF
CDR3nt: TGTGCCAGTGCGCCTCAGGGGAACACTGAAGCTTTCTTT

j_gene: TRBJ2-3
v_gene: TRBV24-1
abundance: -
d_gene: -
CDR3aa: CATSDPFGGRGRTDTQYF
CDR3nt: TGTGCCACCAGTGATCCATTTGGCGGCCGGGGGAGGACAGATACGCAGTATTTT